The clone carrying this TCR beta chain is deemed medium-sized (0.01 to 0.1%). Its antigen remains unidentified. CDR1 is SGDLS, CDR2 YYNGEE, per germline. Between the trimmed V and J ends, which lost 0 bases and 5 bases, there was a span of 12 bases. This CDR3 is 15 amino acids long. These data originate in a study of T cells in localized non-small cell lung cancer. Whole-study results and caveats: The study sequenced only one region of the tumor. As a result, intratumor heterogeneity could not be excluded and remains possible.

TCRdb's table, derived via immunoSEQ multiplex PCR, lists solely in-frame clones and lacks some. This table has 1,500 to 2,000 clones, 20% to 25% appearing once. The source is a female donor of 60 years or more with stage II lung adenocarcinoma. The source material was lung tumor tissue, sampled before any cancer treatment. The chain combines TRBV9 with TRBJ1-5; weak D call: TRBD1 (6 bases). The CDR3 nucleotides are TGTGCCAGCAGCGTAGGAGGGGGAAGGGATCAGCCCCAGCATTTT. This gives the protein CASSVGGGRDQPQHF. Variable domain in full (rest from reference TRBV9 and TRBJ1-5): DSGVTQTPKHLITATGQRVTLRCSPRSGDLSVYWYQQSLDQGLQFLIQYYNGEERAKGNILERFSAQQFPDLHSELNLSSLELGDSALYFCASSVGGGRDQPQHFGDGTRLSIL.